The present TCR beta chain was sequenced within a study of blood T cell repertoires in COVID-19. Background on the study: Acute and convalescent COVID-19 samples came from the United States, Italy and Spain. Sources were T cells, B-cell-depleted T cells, or PBMCs; the material itself was cDNA or gDNA.

As processed by the authors: Estimation of nucleated cell counts relied on the amplification of reference gene primers. The table came from immunoSEQ multiplex PCR; TCRdb's copy has only in-frame clones and leaves some out. From that table come the V and J calls and clone size; the DNA was used to work out D and trimming. The sample yields approximately 190,000 clones, roughly 80% seen once. The germline V and J ends were trimmed by 5 bases and 4 bases, with 14 bases remaining between them. The CDR3 extends over 14 amino acids. Germline V gene sequence: CDR1 PRHDT, CDR2 FYEKMQ (reference sequence). The sequencing input was peripheral blood. The receptor was derived from a woman in her 30s with acute or convalescent COVID-19. V and J are TRBV13 and TRBJ1-2; weak D call: TRBD1 (6 bases). The CDR3 bases are TGTGCCAGCAGCGGCACAGGGAAGACCTATGGCTACACCTTC. It yields the protein CASSGTGKTYGYTF.